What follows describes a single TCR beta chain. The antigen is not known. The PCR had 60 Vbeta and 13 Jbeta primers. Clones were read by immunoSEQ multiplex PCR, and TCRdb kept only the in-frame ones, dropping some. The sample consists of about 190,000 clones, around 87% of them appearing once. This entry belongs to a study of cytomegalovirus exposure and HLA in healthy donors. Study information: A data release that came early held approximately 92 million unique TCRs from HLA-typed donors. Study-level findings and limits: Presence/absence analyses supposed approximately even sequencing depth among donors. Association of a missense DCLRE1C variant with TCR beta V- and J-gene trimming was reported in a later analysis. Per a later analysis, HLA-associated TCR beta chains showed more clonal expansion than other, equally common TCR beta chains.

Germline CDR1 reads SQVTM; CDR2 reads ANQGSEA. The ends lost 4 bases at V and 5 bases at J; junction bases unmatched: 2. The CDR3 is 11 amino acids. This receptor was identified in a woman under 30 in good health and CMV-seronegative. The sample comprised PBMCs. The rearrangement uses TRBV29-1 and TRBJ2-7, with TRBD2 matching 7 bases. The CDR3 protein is CSVAGGDEQYF. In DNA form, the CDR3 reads TGCAGCGTTGCTGGGGGGGACGAGCAGTACTTC.